One and the same sample provided the 27 T cell receptor beta chains below, sequenced in a study of blood T cell repertoires in COVID-19. Method: immunoSEQ multiplex PCR; TCRdb's copy keeps in-frame clones and lacks some. The data contain tens of thousands of clones, about 89% of them singletons. The sample comprised peripheral blood. The receptors stem from a man aged 60 to 69 with COVID-19, enrolled during active disease.

The rearrangement uses TRBV25-1 and TRBJ1-1, with D possibly being TRBD1 (5 bases). CDR3 size: 10 residues. V was clipped by 6 bases and J by 7 bases, with 6 bases between them. CDR1 MGHDK and CDR2 SYGVNS come from the germline V gene. CDR3 protein: CASRGDEAFF. As DNA, the CDR3 is TGTGCCAGCAGAGGGGATGAAGCTTTCTTT.

This clone was picked up a small number of times. The V call is TRBV5-1, the J call TRBJ2-1, with a weak D call TRBD2 (6 bases). With 4 bases removed from V and 0 bases from J, the gap between germline ends came to 14 bases. The germline gives CDR1 SGHRS, CDR2 YFSETQ. The CDR3 loop spans 16 amino acids. The CDR3 DNA reads TGCGCCAGCAGCCCGGAGGGGTTGAGCTCCTACAATGAGCAGTTCTTC. It yields the protein CASSPEGLSSYNEQFF.

This clone turned up a few times. V and J are TRBV6-2 or TRBV6-3 and TRBJ1-2; D is unresolved. The V end lost 2 bases, the J end lost 4 bases, and 14 bases lay between the germline ends. Germline V gene data show CDR1 as MNHEY and CDR2 as SVGEGT. This CDR3 contains 15 residues. CDR3 DNA sequence: TGTGCCAGCAGTTACAATAGAGGCAGTATCTATGGCTACACCTTC. Its translation is CASSYNRGSIYGYTF.

The chain is built from TRBV19 and TRBJ2-2, with a weak D call TRBD2 (6 bases). The germline V gene encodes CDR1 LNHDA and CDR2 SQIVND (reference sequence). This CDR3 comprises 16 residues. V lost 3 bases and J lost 4, with 15 bases in between. The CDR3, as DNA: TGTGCCAGTAGTATTTCTCGGGGGAGGAGCACCGGGGAGCTGTTTTTT. It translates to CASSISRGRSTGELFF.

A single count supports this clone. The genes are TRBV6-5 and TRBJ1-5; 10 nucleotides line up with TRBD1. Germline CDR1 MNHEY, CDR2 SVGAGI. The CDR3 length is 15 residues. Trimming took 8 bases from V and 7 from J; bases not matched to a gene: 11. The CDR3 is CASVPVTGGGQPQHF. The CDR3, as DNA: TGTGCCAGCGTTCCCGTGACAGGGGGCGGCCAGCCCCAGCATTTT.

The chain joins TRBV4-2 to TRBJ2-1; weak D call: TRBD2 (5 bases). The CDR3 is 15 residues long. The V gene lost 0 bases and the J gene lost 1 base, with 7 bases spanning the gap. Germline CDR1 and CDR2: LGHNA and YNFKEQ. CDR3 loop: CASSQDPGSYNEQFF. Written as DNA, the CDR3 is TGTGCCAGCAGCCAAGACCCGGGATCCTACAATGAGCAGTTCTTC.

The chain employs TRBV11-2 and TRBJ1-1; the match to TRBD1 covers 7 bases. The germline V gene encodes CDR1 SGHAT and CDR2 FQNNGV. The V segment lost 6 bases and the J segment 11 bases; nucleotides outside the gene matches: 9. This CDR3 contains 12 residues. The CDR3 sequence: CASSVGSGQAFF. The DNA of the CDR3 is TGTGCCAGCAGTGTGGGGTCGGGACAGGCTTTCTTT.

The chain combines TRBV30 with TRBJ2-1, with TRBD2 matching over 7 bases. Germline values: CDR1 GTSNPN, CDR2 SVGIG (reference sequence). Trimming cost V 3 bases and J 0 bases; bases outside gene matches: 5. The CDR3 contains 15 residues. This chain's CDR3 is CAWSVAGYSYNEQFF. The CDR3 coding sequence is TGTGCCTGGAGCGTAGCGGGCTACTCCTACAATGAGCAGTTCTTC.

The CDR3 reads CASSETGIPAGTEAFF. Written as DNA, the CDR3 is TGTGCCAGCAGTGAAACGGGTATTCCGGCGGGCACTGAAGCTTTCTTT. The V call is TRBV6-1, the J call TRBJ1-1; D gene unclear. CDR3 size: 16 residues. Germline V gene data show CDR1 as MNHNS and CDR2 as SASEGT. Trimming took 2 bases from V and 4 from J, leaving 17 bases between them.

This chain joins TRBV7-8 and TRBJ2-2; 9 positions match TRBD1. Germline CDR1 is SGHVS and CDR2 is FQNEAQ. This CDR3 comprises 18 residues. J was trimmed by 0 bases and V by 4 bases; bases with no gene match: 9. DNA for the CDR3: TGTGCCAGCAGCTCGAGGACAGGGGCCGTATCGAACACCGGGGAGCTGTTTTTT. Its translation: CASSSRTGAVSNTGELFF.

The V and J genes are TRBV19 and TRBJ1-3, with D unresolved. This CDR3 is 17 amino acids long. Germline CDR1 and CDR2: LNHDA and SQIVND (reference sequence). Trimming left V 6 bases short and J 2 bases short, with 20 bases between. The CDR3: CASSIRRLRVAGNTIYF. The CDR3 nucleotides are TGTGCCAGTAGCATCAGGCGTCTAAGAGTCGCTGGAAACACCATATATTTT. Full variable domain (outside the CDR3, taken from reference TRBV19 and TRBJ1-3): DGGITQSPKYLFRKEGQNVTLSCEQNLNHDAMYWYRQDPGQGLRLIYYSQIVNDFQKGDIAEGYSVSREKKESFPLTVTSAQKNPTAFYLCASSIRRLRVAGNTIYFGEGSWLTVV.

The gene calls are TRBV6-4 and TRBJ2-1; possible D gene TRBD2, 5 bases. The germline V gene has CDR1 MRHNA and CDR2 SNTAGT. Trimming left V 3 bases short and J 0 bases short, with 9 bases between. This CDR3 comprises 15 residues. As DNA, the CDR3 is TGTGCCAGCAGTGATCGAGGGAGCTCCTACAATGAGCAGTTCTTC. Translating it yields CASSDRGSSYNEQFF.

This rearrangement joins TRBV28 to TRBJ2-7; TRBD1 aligns across 7 bases. CDR1 and CDR2 from the germline V gene are MDHEN and SYDVKM. This CDR3 has 15 residues. The V and J ends lost 5 bases and 0 bases, in that order; junction bases with no gene match: 7. In DNA, the CDR3 is TGTGCCAGCAGTGATGGGACAGCTAACTCCTACGAGCAGTACTTC. Its translation: CASSDGTANSYEQYF.

As DNA, the CDR3 is TGCGCCAGCAGCCGTAGCGGTACCTACAATGAGCAGTTCTTC. This sequence encodes CASSRSGTYNEQFF. The chain couples TRBV5-1 to TRBJ2-1, with D possibly TRBD2 on 6 matching bases. Germline CDR1 SGHRS, CDR2 YFSETQ. The CDR3 contains 14 residues. V was clipped by 4 bases and J by 2 bases, with 10 bases between them.

The chain links TRBV5-1 to TRBJ2-3; 13 nucleotides line up with TRBD2. Germline trimming cut 4 bases from V and 2 bases from J; bases unmatched to any gene: 7. The CDR3 has 17 residues. CDR1 SGHRS and CDR2 YFSETQ come from the germline V gene. The CDR3 region has the DNA TGCGCCAGCAGCCCCGCGGGACTAGCGGGACTCACAGATACGCAGTATTTT. Its translation is CASSPAGLAGLTDTQYF. Supplemented by reference TRBV5-1 and TRBJ2-3, the full variable domain reads KAGVTQTPRYLIKTRGQQVTLSCSPISGHRSVSWYQQTPGQGLQFLFEYFSETQRNKGNFPGRFSGRQFSNSRSEMNVSTLELGDSALYLCASSPAGLAGLTDTQYFGPGTRLTVL.

With regard to this clone: Its ends do not fully match the called genes, so a read error is possible. The genes are TRBV4-1 and TRBJ2-1; D is perhaps TRBD1 (6 bases). The CDR3 runs 17 residues. Looked up from germline, CDR1 is MGHRA and CDR2 is YSYEKL. CDR3 nucleotides: TGCGCCAGCAGCCAACCCCGTCGGTGGGGGCCCTATAATGAGCAGTTCTTC. It yields the protein CASSQPRRWGPYNEQFF.

V usage is TRBV6-4 and J usage is TRBJ1-1; D perhaps matches TRBD1 (5 bases). Germline V gives CDR1 MRHNA, CDR2 SNTAGT. The V gene lost 5 bases and the J gene lost 2 bases, with 27 bases spanning the gap. The CDR3 runs 19 residues. In DNA form, the CDR3 reads TGTGCCAGCAGTCCACGGGGGGTTCCTGGAACGAGGCTCAACACTGAAGCTTTCTTT. Translating it yields CASSPRGVPGTRLNTEAFF.

The rearrangement uses TRBV6-1 and TRBJ2-1; TRBD2 matches at 8 bases. Germline lookup yields CDR1 MNHNS and CDR2 SASEGT. Unmatched junction bases numbered 8, after V lost 4 bases and J lost 3 bases. The CDR3 covers 16 residues. In DNA form, the CDR3 reads TGTGCCAGCAGTGGGGACCTCGCGGGAGGCTACAATGAGCAGTTCTTC. It specifies CASSGDLAGGYNEQFF.

This clone was observed once. The rearrangement joins TRBV24-1 to TRBJ2-3; possibly TRBD2 for D (6 bases). This CDR3 region has 12 residues. Germline CDR1 reads KGHDR; CDR2 reads SFDVKD. V was shortened by 5 bases and J by 6 bases, with 8 bases between the two germline ends. The CDR3 loop reads CATSAGVDTQYF. CDR3 nucleotide sequence: TGTGCCACCAGTGCGGGAGTGGATACGCAGTATTTT.

The V and J genes are TRBV28 and TRBJ2-7, with 8 positions matching TRBD1. V lost 5 bases and J lost 7; bases outside the gene matches: 13. The CDR3 consists of 15 residues. Germline CDR1 and CDR2: MDHEN and SYDVKM. CDR3 nucleotides: TGTGCCAGCAGTGCCCATGGGGACAGGTACCTAGAGCAGTACTTC. It is translated as CASSAHGDRYLEQYF. Filled out from reference TRBV28 and TRBJ2-7, the complete variable domain reads DVKVTQSSRYLVKRTGEKVFLECVQDMDHENMFWYRQDPGLGLRLIYFSYDVKMKEKGDIPEGYSVSREKKERFSLILESASTNQTSMYLCASSAHGDRYLEQYFGPGTRLTVT.

V is TRBV5-1 and J is TRBJ2-5, with a possible D match to TRBD2 (5 bases). The germline gives CDR1 SGHRS, CDR2 YFSETQ. Trimming removed 4 bases from V and 3 bases from J, with 10 bases in between. CDR3 length equals 13 residues. The CDR3 nucleotides read TGCGCCAGCAGCCTTGACGGGGAAGAGACCCAGTACTTC. Amino acids: CASSLDGEETQYF.

The chain is built from TRBV6-5 and TRBJ2-1; 7 nucleotides line up with TRBD2. J lost 1 base, V lost 2 bases, and 2 bases had no gene match. The CDR3 contains 15 residues. CDR1 and CDR2 (germline): MNHEY, SVGAGI. The CDR3 region has the DNA TGTGCCAGCAGTTACGCGGGAGTTTCCTACAATGAGCAGTTCTTC. Translation gives CASSYAGVSYNEQFF.

The CDR3 nucleotides read TGTGCCAGCACCCTTACAGGAAGCTCCTATAATTCACCCCTCCACTTT. It specifies CASTLTGSSYNSPLHF. The rearrangement links TRBV7-8 to TRBJ1-6; TRBD1 is a possible D gene (5 bases). The CDR3 runs 16 residues. Germline V gene sequence: CDR1 SGHVS, CDR2 FQNEAQ. V was shortened by 7 bases and J by 0 bases, with 13 bases between the two germline ends.

The V and J genes are TRBV7-3 and TRBJ2-1, with TRBD1 matching 7 bases. Germline loops: CDR1 SGHTA, CDR2 FQGTGA. With 5 bases clipped from V and 6 bases from J, the junction kept 13 bases outside the gene matches. The length of the CDR3 is 16 residues. In DNA, the CDR3 is TGTGCCAGCAGCCCTTCTGACAGGGTCAAAGGCAATGAGCAGTTCTTC. Translated: CASSPSDRVKGNEQFF. The full variable domain, in which reference TRBV7-3 and TRBJ2-1 provide the parts outside the CDR3, is GAGVSQTPSNKVTEKGKYVELRCDPISGHTALYWYRQSLGQGPEFLIYFQGTGAADDSGLPNDRFFAVRPEGSVSTLKIQRTERGDSAVYLCASSPSDRVKGNEQFFGPGTRLTVL.

The chain is built from TRBV27 and TRBJ2-7; TRBD1 agrees at 10 bases. The CDR3 extends over 17 amino acids. CDR1 MNHEY and CDR2 SMNVEV come from the germline V gene (reference sequence). J gave up 0 bases and V 5 bases, and 10 bases lay outside the gene matches. The CDR3 DNA sequence: TGTGCCAGCAGTCCACGACAGGGGGCTTTCACCTCCTACGAGCAGTACTTC. Translating it yields CASSPRQGAFTSYEQYF.

The chain joins TRBV5-6 to TRBJ1-1, with D tentatively TRBD1 (6 bases). V lost 4 bases and J lost 5, with 15 bases in between. Per germline, CDR1 SGHDT and CDR2 YYEEEE. The CDR3 consists of 14 residues. CDR3 sequence reads: CASSQQGPSTEAFF. The CDR3 DNA reads as TGTGCCAGCAGCCAACAGGGACCGTCAACTGAAGCTTTCTTT.

The CDR3: CASAPIGTSGRLEQYF. The CDR3 coding sequence is TGTGCCAGCGCTCCCATAGGAACTAGCGGGCGGCTCGAGCAGTACTTC. This chain joins TRBV7-2 and TRBJ2-7; 9 bases fit TRBD2. This CDR3 contains 16 residues. V gave up 8 bases and J gave up 6 bases; unmatched junction bases: 17. Germline V lookup: CDR1 SGHTA, CDR2 FQGNSA.